This T cell receptor (beta chain) was observed in a study of cytomegalovirus exposure and HLA in healthy donors. 13 Jbeta primers and 60 Vbeta primers were used for the PCR. The repertoire was sequenced with immunoSEQ multiplex PCR; TCRdb's copy has only in-frame clones and lacks some. The sample yields about 140,000 clones, just under 80% seen once. Germline CDR1 and CDR2: SGHRS and YFSETQ. CDR3 length equals 14 residues. Trimming left V 0 bases short and J 2 bases short, with 7 bases between. The TCR sequence derives from a male donor in good health and CMV-seronegative. J is TRBJ2-3 and V is TRBV5-1; a weak D match, TRBD1 (5 bases). Sequencing was done on a sample of PBMCs. The CDR3 loop reads CASSLGQHTDTQYF. As DNA, the CDR3 is TGCGCCAGCAGCTTGGGACAGCACACAGATACGCAGTATTTT.